The source of this TCR beta chain is a study of T cell responses to AZD1222 COVID-19 vaccine (dated by TCRdb to the early 2020s). Context from the whole study: A total of 230 to 250 trial participants underwent TCR sequencing, of whom about 210 had received two doses of AZD1222 and about 26 had received two doses of the MenACWY control vaccine. Enrollment into the trials was organized by age into subgroups of 18-55, 56-69 and 70-plus years, and those subgroups contained approximately 160, 26 and 62 TCR-sequenced participants, respectively. On the study overall, not on this receptor specifically: Participants were mostly white British and included more females than males, and it was suggested by the authors that clonal diversity may have been underestimated. Nearly half of unique spike-specific TCRs reportedly recognized epitopes outside regions mutated in the B.1.351 and B.1.1.7 variants. In the small 56-69-year group, the increase in depth fell short of significance, most likely because of low power. After two AZD1222 doses, spike-specific TCR breadth and depth were significantly higher than at day 0 and than in MenACWY recipients. Because no day 14 peak-response samples were available, repertoires were characterized only after the peak T cell response. Only six AZD1222 recipients were SARS-CoV-2 seropositive at baseline, limiting conclusions about previously exposed vaccinees. The vaccine-associated CD4 TCRs covered the entire spike protein, and the dominant responses fell in regions 160-218 and 743-854.

Explained via the paper, the time point label denotes: about 28 days (+/-7) after the second vaccine dose. AZD1222 recipients whose second dose came at about 4 weeks and those whose second dose came at about 12 weeks were combined into one group, since spike-specific TCR depth and breadth did not differ between the two schedules. Vaccinee samples came from UK trials COV001 and COV002, including a single-blind randomized controlled phase 2/3 trial of AZD1222 (ChAdOx1 nCoV-19) in healthy adults. For TCRbeta chain sequencing, PBMC samples were collected from trial participants at day 0 and at day 28 after the second dose. V is clipped by 5 bases and J by 1 base, and the sequence between their germline boundaries is 12 bases long. Measured from the cysteine to the phenylalanine, the CDR3 is 14 residues long. CDR3 DNA only is kept here, 42 bases in frame from base 1. From the germline V gene, CDR1 is ENHRY and CDR2 is SYGVKD.

About this clone: Its antigen specificity is not known. Per-nucleotide qualities are absent, and no much larger clonotype sits a single base away.

The CDR3 regions of human TCRbeta chains were analyzed by immunosequencing. The authors' analysis ran thus. TCRs in the repertoires were compared against a reference library of SARS-CoV-2-specific TCRs that had been generated with the MIRA antigen-specificity platform. Breadth was defined as the fraction of unique TCRs that were SARS-CoV-2-associated. Depth was defined as the fraction of total T cells that were SARS-CoV-2-associated. Each spike-specific TCR was assigned to its reactive spike region and to a CD4 or CD8 class using the MIRA data. Log10-transformed breadth and depth values were compared by one-way ANOVA with Sidak's multiple comparisons tests. What TCRdb holds here is the immuneACCESS table cut down to in-frame rearrangements. Part of the clones is not present; checked against another copy, under half of the missing clones reflect an unresolved V gene, and the others are unexplained. The V and J calls and clone size come from that table; D and trimming were worked out from the DNA. This sample comprises about 180,000 clones, around 94% of them detected only once. Under 2% of the sample rests with the top ten.

This chain joins TRBV10-3 to TRBJ2-7; the D gene remains uncertain. This TCR came from an adult who received the AZD1222 COVID-19 vaccine. Source: peripheral blood, taken 28 days after the second AZD1222 dose. The DNA reads TGTGCCATCAGTACCGGCGGCGGATCCTACGAGCAGTACTTC. Translated, this gives CAISTGGGSYEQYF.